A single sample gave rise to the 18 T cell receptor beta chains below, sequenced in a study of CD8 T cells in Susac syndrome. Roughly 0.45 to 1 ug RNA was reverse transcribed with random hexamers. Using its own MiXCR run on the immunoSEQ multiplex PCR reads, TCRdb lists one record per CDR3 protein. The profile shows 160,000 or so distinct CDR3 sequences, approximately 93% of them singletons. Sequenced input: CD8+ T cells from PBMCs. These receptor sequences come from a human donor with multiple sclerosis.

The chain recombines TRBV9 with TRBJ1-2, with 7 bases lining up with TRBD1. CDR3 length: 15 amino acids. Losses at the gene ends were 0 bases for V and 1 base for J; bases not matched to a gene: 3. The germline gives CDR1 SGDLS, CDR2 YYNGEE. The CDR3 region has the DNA TGTGCCAGCAGCGTAGACAGGGGATATAACTATGGCTACACCTTC. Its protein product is CASSVDRGYNYGYTF. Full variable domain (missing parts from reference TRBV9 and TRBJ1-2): DSGVTQTPKHLITATGQRVTLRCSPRSGDLSVYWYQQSLDQGLQFLIQYYNGEERAKGNILERFSAQQFPDLHSELNLSSLELGDSALYFCASSVDRGYNYGYTFGSGTRLTVV.

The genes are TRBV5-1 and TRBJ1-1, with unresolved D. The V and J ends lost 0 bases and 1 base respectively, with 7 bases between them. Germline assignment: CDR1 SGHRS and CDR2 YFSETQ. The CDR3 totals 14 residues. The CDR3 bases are TGCGCCAGCAGCTTGGCTGGGCCGAACACTGAAGCTTTCTTT. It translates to CASSLAGPNTEAFF.

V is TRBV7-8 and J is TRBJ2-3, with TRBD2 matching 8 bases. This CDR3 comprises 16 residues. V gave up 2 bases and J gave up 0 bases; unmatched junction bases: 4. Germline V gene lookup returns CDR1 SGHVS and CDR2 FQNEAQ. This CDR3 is CASSLFVAGSTDTQYF. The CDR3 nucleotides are TGTGCCAGCAGCTTATTTGTAGCGGGGAGCACAGATACGCAGTATTTT.

CDR3 in DNA: TGCGCCAGCCTTCATCAGGGGGCGAAGTTCTTC. The encoded protein is CASLHQGAKFF. The V and J genes are TRBV5-1 and TRBJ2-1, with TRBD1 matching over 8 bases. The ends lost 7 bases at V and 14 bases at J; junction bases unmatched: 8. This CDR3 has 11 amino acids. Germline-derived CDR1 and CDR2 are SGHRS and YFSETQ.

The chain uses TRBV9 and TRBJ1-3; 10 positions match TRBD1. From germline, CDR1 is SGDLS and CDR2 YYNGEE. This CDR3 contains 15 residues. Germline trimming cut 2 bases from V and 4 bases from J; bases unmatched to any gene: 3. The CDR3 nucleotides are TGTGCCAGCAGCGTGGGACAGGGGATGGGAAACACCATATATTTT. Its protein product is CASSVGQGMGNTIYF.

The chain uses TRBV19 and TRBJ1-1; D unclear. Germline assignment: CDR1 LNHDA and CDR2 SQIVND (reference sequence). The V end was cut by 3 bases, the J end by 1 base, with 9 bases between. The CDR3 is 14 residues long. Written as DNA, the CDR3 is TGTGCCAGTAGTATTTCTCAGCAGAACACTGAAGCTTTCTTT. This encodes CASSISQQNTEAFF. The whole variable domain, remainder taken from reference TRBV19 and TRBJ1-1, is DGGITQSPKYLFRKEGQNVTLSCEQNLNHDAMYWYRQDPGQGLRLIYYSQIVNDFQKGDIAEGYSVSREKKESFPLTVTSAQKNPTAFYLCASSISQQNTEAFFGQGTRLTVV.

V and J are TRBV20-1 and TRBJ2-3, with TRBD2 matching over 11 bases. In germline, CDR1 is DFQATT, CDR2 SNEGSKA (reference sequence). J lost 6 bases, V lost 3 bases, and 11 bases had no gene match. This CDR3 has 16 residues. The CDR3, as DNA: TGCAGTGCTAGTCGTCTAGCGGGGGGCGGTGAGGATACGCAGTATTTT. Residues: CSASRLAGGGEDTQYF.

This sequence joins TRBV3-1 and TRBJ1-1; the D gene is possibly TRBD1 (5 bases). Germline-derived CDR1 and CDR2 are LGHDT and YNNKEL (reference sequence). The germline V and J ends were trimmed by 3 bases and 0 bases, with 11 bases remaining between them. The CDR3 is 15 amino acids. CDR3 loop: CASSHRKTVNTEAFF. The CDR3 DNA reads TGTGCCAGCAGCCACAGAAAGACAGTGAACACTGAAGCTTTCTTT.

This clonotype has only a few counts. CDR3 DNA: TGTGCCAGCAGTTTAAGGATCACAGATACGCAGTATTTT. This gives the protein CASSLRITDTQYF. The chain couples TRBV27 to TRBJ2-3; D unresolved. The V end was cut by 2 bases, the J end by 2 bases, with 5 bases between. Per the germline V gene, CDR1 is MNHEY and CDR2 is SMNVEV (reference sequence). This CDR3 has 13 amino acids.

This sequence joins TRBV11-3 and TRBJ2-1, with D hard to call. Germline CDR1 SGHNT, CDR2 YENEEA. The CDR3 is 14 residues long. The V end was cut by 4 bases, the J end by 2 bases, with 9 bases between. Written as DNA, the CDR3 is TGTGCCAGCAGCTCTTTGGAAGCCTACAATGAGCAGTTCTTC. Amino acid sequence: CASSSLEAYNEQFF.

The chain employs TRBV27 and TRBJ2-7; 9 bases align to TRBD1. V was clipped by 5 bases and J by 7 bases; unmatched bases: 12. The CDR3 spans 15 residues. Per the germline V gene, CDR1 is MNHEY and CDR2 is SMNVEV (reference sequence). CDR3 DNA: TGTGCCAGCAGTGCCTCCGGGACAGGGCTCGTAGAGCAGTACTTC. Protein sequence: CASSASGTGLVEQYF.

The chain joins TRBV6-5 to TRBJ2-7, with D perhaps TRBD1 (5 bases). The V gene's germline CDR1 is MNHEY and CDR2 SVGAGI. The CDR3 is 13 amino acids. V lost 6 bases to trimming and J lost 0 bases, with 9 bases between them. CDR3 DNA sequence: TGTGCCAGCAGGGAGACAGTCTCCTACGAGCAGTACTTC. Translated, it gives CASRETVSYEQYF.

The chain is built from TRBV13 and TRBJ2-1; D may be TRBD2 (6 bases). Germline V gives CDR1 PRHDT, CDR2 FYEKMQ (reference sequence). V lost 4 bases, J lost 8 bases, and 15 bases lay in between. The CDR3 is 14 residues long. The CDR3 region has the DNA TGTGCCAGCAGCTGGAGGGGATCCCTAGATGAGCAGTTCTTC. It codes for CASSWRGSLDEQFF.

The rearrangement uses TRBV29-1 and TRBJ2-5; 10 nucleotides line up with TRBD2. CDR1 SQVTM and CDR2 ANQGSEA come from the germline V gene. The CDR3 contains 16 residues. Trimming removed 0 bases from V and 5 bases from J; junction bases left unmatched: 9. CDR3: CSVEEAGGLFGETQYF. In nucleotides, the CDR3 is TGCAGCGTTGAAGAAGCGGGGGGGCTCTTCGGGGAGACCCAGTACTTC.

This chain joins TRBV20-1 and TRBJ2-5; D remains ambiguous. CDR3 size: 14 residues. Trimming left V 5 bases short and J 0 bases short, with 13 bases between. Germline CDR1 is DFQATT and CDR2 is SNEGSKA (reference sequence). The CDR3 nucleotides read TGCAGTGCTTGGAAACCGGGTAACCAAGAGACCCAGTACTTC. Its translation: CSAWKPGNQETQYF.

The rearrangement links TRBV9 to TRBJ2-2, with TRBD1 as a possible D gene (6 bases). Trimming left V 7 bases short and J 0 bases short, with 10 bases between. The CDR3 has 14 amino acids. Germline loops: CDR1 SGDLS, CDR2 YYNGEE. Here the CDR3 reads CASARDTNTGELFF. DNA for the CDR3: TGTGCCAGCGCCAGGGACACGAACACCGGGGAGCTGTTTTTT.

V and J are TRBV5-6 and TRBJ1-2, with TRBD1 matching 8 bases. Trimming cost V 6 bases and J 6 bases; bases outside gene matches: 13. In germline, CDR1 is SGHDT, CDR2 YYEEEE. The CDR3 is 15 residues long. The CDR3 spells CASKGQGGKLDGYTF. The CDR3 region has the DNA TGTGCCAGCAAAGGACAGGGAGGAAAGTTGGATGGCTACACCTTC.

The chain's CDR3 is CAWSVEGSPLHF. Here the CDR3 DNA reads TGTGCCTGGAGTGTAGAGGGATCACCCCTCCACTTT. The rearrangement links TRBV30 to TRBJ1-6; D remains ambiguous. The V gene lost 0 bases and the J gene lost 10 bases, with 7 bases spanning the gap. CDR1 and CDR2 from the germline V gene are GTSNPN and SVGIG (reference sequence). The CDR3 spans 12 residues.